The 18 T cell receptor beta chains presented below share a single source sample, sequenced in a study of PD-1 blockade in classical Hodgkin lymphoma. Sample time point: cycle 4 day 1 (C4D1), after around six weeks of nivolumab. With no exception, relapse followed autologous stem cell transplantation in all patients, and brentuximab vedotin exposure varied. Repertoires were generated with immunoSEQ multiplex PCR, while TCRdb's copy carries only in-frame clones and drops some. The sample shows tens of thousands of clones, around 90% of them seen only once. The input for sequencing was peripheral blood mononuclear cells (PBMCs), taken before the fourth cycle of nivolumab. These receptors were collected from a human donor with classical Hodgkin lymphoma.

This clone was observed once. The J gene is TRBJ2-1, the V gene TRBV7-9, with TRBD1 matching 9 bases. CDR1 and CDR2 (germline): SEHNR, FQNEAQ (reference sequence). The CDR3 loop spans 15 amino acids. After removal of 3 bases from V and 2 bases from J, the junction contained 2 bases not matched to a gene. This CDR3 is CASSLDRGPYNEQFF. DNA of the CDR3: TGTGCCAGCAGCTTGGACAGGGGACCCTACAATGAGCAGTTCTTC.

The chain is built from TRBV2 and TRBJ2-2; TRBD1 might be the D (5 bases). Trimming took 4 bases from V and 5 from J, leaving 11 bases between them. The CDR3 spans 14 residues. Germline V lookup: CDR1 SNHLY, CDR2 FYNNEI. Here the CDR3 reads CASSGQGRTGELFF. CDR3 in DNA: TGTGCCAGCAGTGGCCAGGGTAGGACCGGGGAGCTGTTTTTT.

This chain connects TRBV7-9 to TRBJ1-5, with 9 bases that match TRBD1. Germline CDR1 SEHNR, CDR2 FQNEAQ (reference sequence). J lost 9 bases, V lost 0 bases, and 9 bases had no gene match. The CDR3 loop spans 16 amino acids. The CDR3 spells CASSLAGGTGSGPQHF. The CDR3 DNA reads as TGTGCCAGCAGCTTAGCGGGGGGGACAGGGAGTGGGCCCCAGCATTTT.

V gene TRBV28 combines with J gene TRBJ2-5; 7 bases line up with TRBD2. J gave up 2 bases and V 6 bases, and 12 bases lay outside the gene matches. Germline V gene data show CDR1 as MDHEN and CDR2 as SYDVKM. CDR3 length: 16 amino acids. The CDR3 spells CASSSTGGGDQETQYF. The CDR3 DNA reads TGTGCCAGCAGCTCCACTGGCGGGGGTGATCAAGAGACCCAGTACTTC.

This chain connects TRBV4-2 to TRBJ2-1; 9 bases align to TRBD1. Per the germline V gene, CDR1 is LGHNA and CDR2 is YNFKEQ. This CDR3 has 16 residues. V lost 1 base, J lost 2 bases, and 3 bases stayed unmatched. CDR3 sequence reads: CASSQVGTGTYNEQFF. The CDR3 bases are TGTGCCAGCAGCCAAGTCGGGACAGGGACCTACAATGAGCAGTTCTTC.

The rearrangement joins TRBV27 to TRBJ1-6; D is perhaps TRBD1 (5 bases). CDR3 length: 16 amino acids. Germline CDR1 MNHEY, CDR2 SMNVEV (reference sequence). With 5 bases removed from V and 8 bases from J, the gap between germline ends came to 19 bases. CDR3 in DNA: TGTGCCAGCAGTCGAACCCTGGGCAGGGAGCATTCACCCCTCCACTTT. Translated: CASSRTLGREHSPLHF.

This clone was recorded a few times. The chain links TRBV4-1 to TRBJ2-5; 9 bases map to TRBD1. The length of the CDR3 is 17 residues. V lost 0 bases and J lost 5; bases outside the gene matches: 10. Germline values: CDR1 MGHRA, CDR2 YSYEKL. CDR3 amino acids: CASSQEPVQGARETQYF. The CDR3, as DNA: TGCGCCAGCAGCCAAGAACCCGTACAGGGGGCCAGGGAGACCCAGTACTTC.

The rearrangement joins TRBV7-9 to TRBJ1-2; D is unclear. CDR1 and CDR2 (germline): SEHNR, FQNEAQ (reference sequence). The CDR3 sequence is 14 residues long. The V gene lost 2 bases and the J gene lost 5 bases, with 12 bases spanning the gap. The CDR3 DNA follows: TGTGCCAGCAGCTTAACACAGACCCCTTATGGCTACACCTTC. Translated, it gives CASSLTQTPYGYTF.

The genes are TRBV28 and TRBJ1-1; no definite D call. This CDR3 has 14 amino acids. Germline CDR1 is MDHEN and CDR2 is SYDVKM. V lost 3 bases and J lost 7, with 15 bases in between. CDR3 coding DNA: TGTGCCAGCAGTTTTGTGGGTAGGGTGGATGAAGCTTTCTTT. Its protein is CASSFVGRVDEAFF.

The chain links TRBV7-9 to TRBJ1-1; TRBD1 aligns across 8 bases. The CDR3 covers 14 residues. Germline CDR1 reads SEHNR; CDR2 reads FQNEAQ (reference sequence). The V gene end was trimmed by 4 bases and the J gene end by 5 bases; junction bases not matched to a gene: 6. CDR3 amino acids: CASSWTGRETEAFF. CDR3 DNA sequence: TGTGCCAGCAGCTGGACAGGGAGGGAGACTGAAGCTTTCTTT.

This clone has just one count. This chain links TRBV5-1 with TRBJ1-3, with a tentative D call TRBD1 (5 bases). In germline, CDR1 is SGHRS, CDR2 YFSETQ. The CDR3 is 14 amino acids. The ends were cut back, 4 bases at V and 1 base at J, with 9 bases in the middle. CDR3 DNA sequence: TGCGCCAGCAGCATCGGGACGTCTGGAAACACCATATATTTT. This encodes CASSIGTSGNTIYF. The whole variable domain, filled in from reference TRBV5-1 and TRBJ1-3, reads KAGVTQTPRYLIKTRGQQVTLSCSPISGHRSVSWYQQTPGQGLQFLFEYFSETQRNKGNFPGRFSGRQFSNSRSEMNVSTLELGDSALYLCASSIGTSGNTIYFGEGSWLTVV.

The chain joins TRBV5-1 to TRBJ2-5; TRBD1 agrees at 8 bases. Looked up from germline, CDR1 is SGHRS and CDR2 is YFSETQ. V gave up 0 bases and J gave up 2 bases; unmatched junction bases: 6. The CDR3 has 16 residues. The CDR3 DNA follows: TGCGCCAGCAGCTTGGCAAACAGACAGGGGCAAGAGACCCAGTACTTC. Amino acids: CASSLANRQGQETQYF.

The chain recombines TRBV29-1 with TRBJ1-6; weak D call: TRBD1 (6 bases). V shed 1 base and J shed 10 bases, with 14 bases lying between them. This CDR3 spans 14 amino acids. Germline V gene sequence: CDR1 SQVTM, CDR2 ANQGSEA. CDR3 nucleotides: TGCAGCGTTGAAGTGGGGGCGCCGGGATCACCCCTCCACTTT. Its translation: CSVEVGAPGSPLHF.

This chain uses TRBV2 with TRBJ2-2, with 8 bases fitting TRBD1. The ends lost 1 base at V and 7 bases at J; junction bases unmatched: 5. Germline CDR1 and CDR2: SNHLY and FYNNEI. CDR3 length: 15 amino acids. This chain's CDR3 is CASSEVGQGFGELFF. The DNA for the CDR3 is TGTGCCAGCAGTGAAGTAGGACAGGGTTTCGGGGAGCTGTTTTTT.

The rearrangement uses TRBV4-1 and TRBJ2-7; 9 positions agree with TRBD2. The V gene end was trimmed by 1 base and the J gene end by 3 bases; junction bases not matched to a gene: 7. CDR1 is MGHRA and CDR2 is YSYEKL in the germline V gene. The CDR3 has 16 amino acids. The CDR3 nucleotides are TGCGCCAGCAGCCAAGGTCCCCGCGGGGGGGTCTACGAGCAGTACTTC. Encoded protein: CASSQGPRGGVYEQYF.

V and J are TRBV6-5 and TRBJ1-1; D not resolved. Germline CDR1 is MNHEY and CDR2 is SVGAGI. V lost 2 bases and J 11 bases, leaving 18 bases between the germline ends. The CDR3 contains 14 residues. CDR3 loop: CASSYTLGPKLAFF. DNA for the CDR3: TGTGCCAGCAGTTACACCCTCGGGCCCAAATTGGCTTTCTTT.

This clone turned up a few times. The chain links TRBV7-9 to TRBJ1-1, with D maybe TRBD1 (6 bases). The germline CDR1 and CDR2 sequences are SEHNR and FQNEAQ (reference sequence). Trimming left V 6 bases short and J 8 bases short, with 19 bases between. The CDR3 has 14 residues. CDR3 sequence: CASSRRQDGLEAFF. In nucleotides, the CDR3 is TGTGCCAGCAGTCGACGACAGGACGGTTTGGAAGCTTTCTTT.

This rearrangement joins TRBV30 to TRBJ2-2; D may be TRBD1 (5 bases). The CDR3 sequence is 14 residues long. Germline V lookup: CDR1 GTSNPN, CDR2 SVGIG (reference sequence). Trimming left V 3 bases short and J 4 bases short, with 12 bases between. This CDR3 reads CAWRGRVGTGELFF. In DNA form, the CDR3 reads TGTGCCTGGAGAGGCAGGGTTGGCACCGGGGAGCTGTTTTTT.